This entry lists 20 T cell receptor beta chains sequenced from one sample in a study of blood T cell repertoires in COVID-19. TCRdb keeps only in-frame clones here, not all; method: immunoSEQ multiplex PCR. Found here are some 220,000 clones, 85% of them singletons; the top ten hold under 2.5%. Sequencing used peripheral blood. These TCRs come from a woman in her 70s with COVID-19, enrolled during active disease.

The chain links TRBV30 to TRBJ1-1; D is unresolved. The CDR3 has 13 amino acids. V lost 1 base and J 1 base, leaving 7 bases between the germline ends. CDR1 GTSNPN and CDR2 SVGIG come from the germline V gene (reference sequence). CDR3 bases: TGTGCCTGGAGTGGACAAACGAACACTGAAGCTTTCTTT. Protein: CAWSGQTNTEAFF.

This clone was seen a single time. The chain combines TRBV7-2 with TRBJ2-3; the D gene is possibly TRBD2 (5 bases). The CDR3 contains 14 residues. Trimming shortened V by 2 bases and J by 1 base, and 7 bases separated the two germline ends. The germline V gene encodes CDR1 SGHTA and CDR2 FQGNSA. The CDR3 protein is CASSLSGRTDTQYF. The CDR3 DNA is TGTGCCAGCAGCTTAAGCGGCCGCACAGATACGCAGTATTTT.

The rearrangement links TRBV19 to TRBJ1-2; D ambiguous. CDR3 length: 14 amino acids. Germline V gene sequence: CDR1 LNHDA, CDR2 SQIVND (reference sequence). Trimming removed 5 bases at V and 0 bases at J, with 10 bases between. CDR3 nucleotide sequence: TGTGCCAGTAGTCGAGAGAAATCTAACTATGGCTACACCTTC. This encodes CASSREKSNYGYTF. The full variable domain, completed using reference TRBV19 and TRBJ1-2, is DGGITQSPKYLFRKEGQNVTLSCEQNLNHDAMYWYRQDPGQGLRLIYYSQIVNDFQKGDIAEGYSVSREKKESFPLTVTSAQKNPTAFYLCASSREKSNYGYTFGSGTRLTVV.

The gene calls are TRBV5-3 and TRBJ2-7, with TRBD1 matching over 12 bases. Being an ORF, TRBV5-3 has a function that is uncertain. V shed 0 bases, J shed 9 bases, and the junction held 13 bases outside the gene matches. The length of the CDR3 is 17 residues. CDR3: CARSLAHRGGQGAGQYF. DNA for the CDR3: TGTGCCAGAAGCTTGGCCCACCGAGGGGGACAGGGGGCCGGGCAGTACTTC.

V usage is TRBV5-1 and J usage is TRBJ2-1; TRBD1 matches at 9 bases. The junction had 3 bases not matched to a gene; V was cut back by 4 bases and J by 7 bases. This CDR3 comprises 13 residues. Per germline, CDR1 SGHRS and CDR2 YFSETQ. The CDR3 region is CASSATGGNEQFF. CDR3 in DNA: TGCGCCAGCAGCGCGACAGGGGGTAATGAGCAGTTCTTC. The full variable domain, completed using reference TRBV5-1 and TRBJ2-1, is KAGVTQTPRYLIKTRGQQVTLSCSPISGHRSVSWYQQTPGQGLQFLFEYFSETQRNKGNFPGRFSGRQFSNSRSEMNVSTLELGDSALYLCASSATGGNEQFFGPGTRLTVL.

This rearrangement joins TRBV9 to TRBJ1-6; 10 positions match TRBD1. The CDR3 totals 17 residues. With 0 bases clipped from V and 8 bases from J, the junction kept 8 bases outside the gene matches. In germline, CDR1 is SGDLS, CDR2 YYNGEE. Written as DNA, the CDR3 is TGTGCCAGCAGCGTAGAATGGATGGGGACAGGGGATTCACCCCTCCACTTT. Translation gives CASSVEWMGTGDSPLHF. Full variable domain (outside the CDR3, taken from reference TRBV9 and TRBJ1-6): DSGVTQTPKHLITATGQRVTLRCSPRSGDLSVYWYQQSLDQGLQFLIQYYNGEERAKGNILERFSAQQFPDLHSELNLSSLELGDSALYFCASSVEWMGTGDSPLHFGNGTRLTVT.

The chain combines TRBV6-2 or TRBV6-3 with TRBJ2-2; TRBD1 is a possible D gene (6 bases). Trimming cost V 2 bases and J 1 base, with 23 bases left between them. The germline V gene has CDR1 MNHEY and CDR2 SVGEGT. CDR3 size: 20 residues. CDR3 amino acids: CASSYGQGKKVGQNTGELFF. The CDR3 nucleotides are TGTGCCAGCAGTTACGGGCAGGGTAAGAAGGTGGGACAGAACACCGGGGAGCTGTTTTTT.

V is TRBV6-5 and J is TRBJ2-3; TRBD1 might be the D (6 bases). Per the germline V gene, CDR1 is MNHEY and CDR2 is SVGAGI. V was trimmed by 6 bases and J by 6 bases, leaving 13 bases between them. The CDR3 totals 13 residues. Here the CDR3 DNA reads TGTGCCAGCAGCAACCTCGACAGGGATACGCAGTATTTT. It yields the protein CASSNLDRDTQYF.

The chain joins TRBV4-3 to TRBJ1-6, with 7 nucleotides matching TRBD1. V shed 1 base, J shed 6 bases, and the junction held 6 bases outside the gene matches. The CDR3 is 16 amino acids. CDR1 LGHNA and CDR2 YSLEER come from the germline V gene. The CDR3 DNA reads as TGCGCCAGCAGCCAAGCCCCCGACAGGGTTAATTCACCCCTCCACTTT. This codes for CASSQAPDRVNSPLHF.

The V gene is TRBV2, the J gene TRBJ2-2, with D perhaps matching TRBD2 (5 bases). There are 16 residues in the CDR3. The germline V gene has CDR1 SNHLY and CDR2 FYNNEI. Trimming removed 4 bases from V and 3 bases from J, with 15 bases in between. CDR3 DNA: TGTGCCAGCAGTGGGGGTTCGGGGTACGACACCGGGGAGCTGTTTTTT. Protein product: CASSGGSGYDTGELFF.

CDR3 amino acids: CASSSRQTHGDTQYF. The CDR3 DNA reads TGTGCCAGCAGCTCCCGACAGACACATGGCGATACGCAGTATTTT. This chain joins TRBV7-9 and TRBJ2-3; D is possibly TRBD1 (5 bases). CDR3 length: 15 amino acids. Trimming stripped 4 bases from V and 6 bases from J, with 17 bases between. From germline, CDR1 is SEHNR and CDR2 FQNEAQ (reference sequence).

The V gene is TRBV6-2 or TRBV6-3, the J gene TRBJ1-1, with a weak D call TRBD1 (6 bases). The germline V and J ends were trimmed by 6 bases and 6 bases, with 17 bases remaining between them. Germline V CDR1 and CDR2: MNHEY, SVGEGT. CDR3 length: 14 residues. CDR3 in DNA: TGTGCCAGCAGCCGACAACAGGGTACGTCTGAAGCTTTCTTT. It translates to CASSRQQGTSEAFF.

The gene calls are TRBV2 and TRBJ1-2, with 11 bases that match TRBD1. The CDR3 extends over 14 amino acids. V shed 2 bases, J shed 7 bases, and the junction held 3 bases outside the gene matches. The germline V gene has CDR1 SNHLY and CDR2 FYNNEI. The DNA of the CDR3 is TGTGCCAGCAGTGAAAGGACAGGGGGCTCTGGCTACACCTTC. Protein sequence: CASSERTGGSGYTF.

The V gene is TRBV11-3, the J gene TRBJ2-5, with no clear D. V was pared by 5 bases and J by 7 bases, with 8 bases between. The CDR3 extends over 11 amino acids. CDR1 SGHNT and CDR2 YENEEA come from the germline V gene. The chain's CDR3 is CASSRRVTQYF. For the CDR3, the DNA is TGTGCCAGCAGCCGTCGGGTGACCCAGTACTTC.

In DNA, the CDR3 is TGTGCCAGCAGGCCCAGGGGGCAAACTGAAGCTTTCTTT. Residues: CASRPRGQTEAFF. The chain recombines TRBV25-1 with TRBJ1-1; TRBD1 aligns across 8 bases. This CDR3 contains 13 residues. Germline CDR1 reads MGHDK; CDR2 reads SYGVNS. V was clipped by 6 bases and J by 5 bases; unmatched bases: 5.

CDR3 region: CASSPLSGGAGEQYF. The CDR3 DNA follows: TGTGCCAGCAGCCCACTTAGCGGGGGGGCAGGGGAGCAGTACTTC. The chain links TRBV4-2 to TRBJ2-7; 11 positions agree with TRBD2. After removal of 4 bases from V and 7 bases from J, the junction contained 9 bases not matched to a gene. Per the germline V gene, CDR1 is LGHNA and CDR2 is YNFKEQ. The CDR3 length is 15 residues.

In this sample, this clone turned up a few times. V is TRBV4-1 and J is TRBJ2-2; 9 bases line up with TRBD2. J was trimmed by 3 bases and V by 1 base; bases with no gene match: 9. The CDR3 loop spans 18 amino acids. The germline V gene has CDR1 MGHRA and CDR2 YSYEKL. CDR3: CASSQGVVAGVDTGELFF. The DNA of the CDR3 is TGCGCCAGCAGCCAAGGGGTGGTAGCGGGAGTCGACACCGGGGAGCTGTTTTTT.

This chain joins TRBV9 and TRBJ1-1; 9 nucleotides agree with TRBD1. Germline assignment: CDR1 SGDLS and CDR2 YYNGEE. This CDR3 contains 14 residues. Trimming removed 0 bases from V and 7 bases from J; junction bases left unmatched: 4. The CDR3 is CASSVGGQGFEAFF. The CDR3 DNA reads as TGTGCCAGCAGCGTAGGAGGACAGGGGTTTGAAGCTTTCTTT.

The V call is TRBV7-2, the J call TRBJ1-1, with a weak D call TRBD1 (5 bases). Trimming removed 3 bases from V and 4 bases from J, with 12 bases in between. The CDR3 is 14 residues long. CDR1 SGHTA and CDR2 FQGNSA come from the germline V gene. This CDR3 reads CASSFDRRSTEAFF. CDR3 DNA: TGTGCCAGCAGCTTTGACAGAAGGAGCACTGAAGCTTTCTTT.

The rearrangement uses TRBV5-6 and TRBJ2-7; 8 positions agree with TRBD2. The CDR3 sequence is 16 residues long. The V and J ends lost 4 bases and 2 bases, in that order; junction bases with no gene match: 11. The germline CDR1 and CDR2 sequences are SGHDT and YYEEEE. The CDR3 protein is CASSPLGTRVTYEQYF. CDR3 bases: TGTGCCAGCAGCCCACTCGGGACTAGGGTTACCTACGAGCAGTACTTC.